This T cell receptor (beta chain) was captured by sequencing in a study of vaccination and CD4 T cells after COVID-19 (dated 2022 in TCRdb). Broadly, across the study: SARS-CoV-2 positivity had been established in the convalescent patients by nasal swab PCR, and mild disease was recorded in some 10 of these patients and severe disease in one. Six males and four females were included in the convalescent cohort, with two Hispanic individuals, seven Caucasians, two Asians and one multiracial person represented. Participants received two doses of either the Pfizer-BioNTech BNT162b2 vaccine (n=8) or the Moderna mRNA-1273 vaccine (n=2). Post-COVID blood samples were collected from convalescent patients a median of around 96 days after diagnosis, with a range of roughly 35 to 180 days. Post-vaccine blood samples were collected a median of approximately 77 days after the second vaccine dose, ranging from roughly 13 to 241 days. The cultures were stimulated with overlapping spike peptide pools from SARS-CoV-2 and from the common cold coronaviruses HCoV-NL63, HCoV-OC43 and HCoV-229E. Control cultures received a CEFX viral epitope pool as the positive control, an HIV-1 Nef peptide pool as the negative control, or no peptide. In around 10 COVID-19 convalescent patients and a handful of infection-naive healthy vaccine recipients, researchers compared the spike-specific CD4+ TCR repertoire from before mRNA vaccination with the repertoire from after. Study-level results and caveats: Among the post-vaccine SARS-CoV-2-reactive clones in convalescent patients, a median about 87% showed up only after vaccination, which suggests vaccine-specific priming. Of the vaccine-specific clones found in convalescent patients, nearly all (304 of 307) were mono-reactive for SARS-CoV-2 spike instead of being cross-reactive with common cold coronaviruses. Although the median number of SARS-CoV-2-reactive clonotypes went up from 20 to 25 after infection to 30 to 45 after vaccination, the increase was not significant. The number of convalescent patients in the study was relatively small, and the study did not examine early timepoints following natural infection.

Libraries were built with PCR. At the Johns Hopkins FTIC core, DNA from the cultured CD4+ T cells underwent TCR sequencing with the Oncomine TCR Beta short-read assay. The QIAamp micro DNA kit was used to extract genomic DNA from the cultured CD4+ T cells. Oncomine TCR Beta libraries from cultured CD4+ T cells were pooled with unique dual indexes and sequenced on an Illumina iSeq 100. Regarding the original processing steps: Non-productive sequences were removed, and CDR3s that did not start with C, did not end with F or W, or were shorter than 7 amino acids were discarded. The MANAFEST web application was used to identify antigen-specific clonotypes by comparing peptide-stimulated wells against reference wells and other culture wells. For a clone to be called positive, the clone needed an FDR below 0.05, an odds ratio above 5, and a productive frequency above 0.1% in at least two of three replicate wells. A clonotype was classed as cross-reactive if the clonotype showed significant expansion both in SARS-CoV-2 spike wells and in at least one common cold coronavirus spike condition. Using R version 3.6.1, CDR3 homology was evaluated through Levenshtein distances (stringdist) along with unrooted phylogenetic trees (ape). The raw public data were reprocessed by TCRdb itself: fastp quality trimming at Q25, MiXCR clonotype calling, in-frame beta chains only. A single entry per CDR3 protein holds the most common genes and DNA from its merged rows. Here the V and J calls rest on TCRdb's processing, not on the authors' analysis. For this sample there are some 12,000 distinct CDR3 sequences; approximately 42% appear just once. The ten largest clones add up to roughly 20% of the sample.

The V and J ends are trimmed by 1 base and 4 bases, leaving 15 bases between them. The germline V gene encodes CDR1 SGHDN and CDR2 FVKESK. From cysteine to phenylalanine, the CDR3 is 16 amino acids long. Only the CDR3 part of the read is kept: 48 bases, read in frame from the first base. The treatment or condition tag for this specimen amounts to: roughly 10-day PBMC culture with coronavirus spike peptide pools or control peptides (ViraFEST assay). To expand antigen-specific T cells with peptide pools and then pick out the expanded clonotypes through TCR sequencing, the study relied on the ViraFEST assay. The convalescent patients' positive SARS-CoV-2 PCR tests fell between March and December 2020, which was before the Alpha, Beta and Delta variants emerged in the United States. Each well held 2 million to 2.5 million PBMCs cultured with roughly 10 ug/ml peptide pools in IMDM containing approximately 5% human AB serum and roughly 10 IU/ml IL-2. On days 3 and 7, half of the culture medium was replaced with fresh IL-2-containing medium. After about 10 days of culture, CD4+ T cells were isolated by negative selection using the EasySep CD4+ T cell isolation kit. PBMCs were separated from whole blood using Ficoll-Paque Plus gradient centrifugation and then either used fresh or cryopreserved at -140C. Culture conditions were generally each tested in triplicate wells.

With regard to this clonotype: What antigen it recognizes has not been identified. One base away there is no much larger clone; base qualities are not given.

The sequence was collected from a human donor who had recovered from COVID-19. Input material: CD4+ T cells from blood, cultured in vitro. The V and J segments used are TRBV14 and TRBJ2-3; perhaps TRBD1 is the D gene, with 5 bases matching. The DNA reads TGTGCCAGCAGCCAAGCCCTTTTAGGGGAATCAGATACGCAGTATTTT. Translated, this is CASSQALLGESDTQYF.